The 27 T cell receptor beta chains reported below all come from one sample, sequenced in a study of blood T cell repertoires in COVID-19. Some clones are missing from TCRdb's copy, which holds only in-frame ones; the method was immunoSEQ multiplex PCR. The sample contains hundreds of thousands of clones, 85% of which appear only once. The specimen was peripheral blood. The receptors were gathered from a woman aged 18 to 35 with acute or convalescent COVID-19.

The chain carries TRBV11-2 and TRBJ1-5; 7 nucleotides line up with TRBD1. Germline lookup yields CDR1 SGHAT and CDR2 FQNNGV. The CDR3 extends over 15 amino acids. V shed 5 bases and J 1 base; nucleotides not matched to a gene: 5. The DNA for the CDR3 is TGTGCCAGCAGCGATGGGACAGAGAGCAATCAGCCCCAGCATTTT. It specifies CASSDGTESNQPQHF.

This clone was detected once. The V and J genes are TRBV6-5 and TRBJ2-5, with 8 bases matching TRBD2. The V gene end was trimmed by 2 bases and the J gene end by 3 bases; junction bases not matched to a gene: 2. The CDR3 consists of 14 residues. Germline CDR1 reads MNHEY; CDR2 reads SVGAGI. Here the CDR3 reads CASSYRGGEETQYF. CDR3 sequence (DNA): TGTGCCAGCAGTTACCGGGGGGGGGAAGAGACCCAGTACTTC.

The rearrangement uses TRBV13 and TRBJ2-1; 7 bases fit TRBD2. Unmatched junction bases numbered 6, after V lost 1 base and J lost 0 bases. This CDR3 is built from 17 residues. Germline V gene data show CDR1 as PRHDT and CDR2 as FYEKMQ (reference sequence). CDR3 DNA sequence: TGTGCCAGCAGCTTAGTTGGGAGGGCTATCTCCTACAATGAGCAGTTCTTC. The encoded protein is CASSLVGRAISYNEQFF.

Only a few counts were recorded for this clone. V and J are TRBV27 and TRBJ1-6; no reliable D call. CDR1 is MNHEY and CDR2 is SMNVEV in the germline V gene (reference sequence). V lost 6 bases to trimming and J lost 5 bases, with 14 bases between them. CDR3 size: 15 residues. This CDR3 is CASRSSGVDNSPLHF. CDR3 in DNA: TGTGCCAGCAGGTCATCCGGGGTAGATAATTCACCCCTCCACTTT.

V and J are TRBV24-1 and TRBJ2-1, with unresolved D. The V gene lost 4 bases and the J gene lost 0 bases, with 12 bases spanning the gap. The CDR3 has 16 residues. From germline, CDR1 is KGHDR and CDR2 SFDVKD. DNA for the CDR3: TGTGCCACCAGTGACCCCTCACGGAGCTCCTACAATGAGCAGTTCTTC. It is translated as CATSDPSRSSYNEQFF.

For the CDR3, the DNA is TGTGCCAGCAGCTACGACAGGGGGCCTAACACTGAAGCTTTCTTT. Its protein is CASSYDRGPNTEAFF. The chain joins TRBV5-4 to TRBJ1-1; 10 bases align to TRBD1. The CDR3 loop spans 15 amino acids. Germline assignment: CDR1 SGHNT and CDR2 YYREEE (reference sequence). Trimming cost V 3 bases and J 2 bases; bases outside gene matches: 4.

The chain uses TRBV20-1 and TRBJ2-3, with 8 bases identical to TRBD2. CDR3 size: 16 residues. CDR1 is DFQATT and CDR2 is SNEGSKA in the germline V gene (reference sequence). V shed 3 bases and J 3 bases; nucleotides not matched to a gene: 11. The CDR3 sequence: CSASSARGVWTDTQYF. CDR3 bases: TGCAGTGCTAGTTCCGCGCGGGGGGTATGGACAGATACGCAGTATTTT.

This clone has a handful of counts. This chain joins TRBV10-3 and TRBJ2-1, with 8 bases lining up with TRBD2. CDR3 length: 17 residues. In germline, CDR1 is ENHRY, CDR2 SYGVKD. Trimming removed 4 bases from V and 0 bases from J; junction bases left unmatched: 8. As DNA, the CDR3 is TGTGCCATCAGTGGTAAGGGGAGCGGGAGCTCCTACAATGAGCAGTTCTTC. It yields the protein CAISGKGSGSSYNEQFF.

This chain links TRBV19 with TRBJ1-6; 7 bases map to TRBD1. The CDR3 length is 17 residues. Unmatched junction bases numbered 17, after V lost 5 bases and J lost 10 bases. Germline V gene data show CDR1 as LNHDA and CDR2 as SQIVND (reference sequence). This chain's CDR3 is CASSHDTPTGKASPLHF. The CDR3 DNA reads TGTGCCAGTAGTCATGACACCCCGACAGGGAAGGCCTCACCCCTCCACTTT.

This chain links TRBV18 with TRBJ2-3, with 9 bases fitting TRBD2. Germline V gene data show CDR1 as KGHSH and CDR2 as LQKENI. The length of the CDR3 is 13 residues. Losses at the gene ends were 4 bases for V and 5 bases for J; bases not matched to a gene: 1. The CDR3 coding sequence is TGTGCCAGCTCACGAGCGGGAGGAGATACGCAGTATTTT. This codes for CASSRAGGDTQYF.

V and J are TRBV2 and TRBJ1-5, with a weak D call TRBD1 (6 bases). Germline V CDR1 and CDR2: SNHLY, FYNNEI. Trimming cost V 8 bases and J 3 bases, with 8 bases left between them. The CDR3 runs to 12 residues. DNA of the CDR3: TGTGCCAGCGGGACAACCAATCAGCCCCAGCATTTT. It specifies CASGTTNQPQHF.

The chain recombines TRBV3-1 (or the pseudogene TRBV3-2) with TRBJ1-2; D remains unclear. The CDR3 has 13 amino acids. With 2 bases removed from V and 4 bases from J, the gap between germline ends came to 8 bases. Germline V gene lookup returns CDR1 LGHDT and CDR2 YNNKEL (reference sequence). CDR3 region: CASSQPGVYGYTF. CDR3 nucleotides: TGTGCCAGCAGCCAACCGGGAGTCTATGGCTACACCTTC.

The CDR3 sequence is CASSGTGERAGELFF. The CDR3 DNA sequence: TGTGCCAGCAGCGGGACAGGGGAGAGGGCCGGGGAGCTGTTTTTT. V and J are TRBV3-1 (or the pseudogene TRBV3-2) and TRBJ2-2; 10 bases are shared with TRBD1. This CDR3 comprises 15 residues. The germline V gene encodes CDR1 LGHDT and CDR2 YNNKEL (reference sequence). After removal of 5 bases from V and 6 bases from J, the junction contained 6 bases not matched to a gene.

The V gene is TRBV3-1 (or the pseudogene TRBV3-2), the J gene TRBJ2-3; TRBD2 aligns across 9 bases. The CDR3 has 16 residues. V lost 1 base to trimming and J lost 4 bases; unmatched junction nucleotides: 6. CDR1 is LGHDT and CDR2 is YNNKEL in the germline V gene (reference sequence). The chain's CDR3 is CASSQVSSGISDTQYF. CDR3 bases: TGTGCCAGCAGCCAAGTTTCTAGCGGGATATCAGATACGCAGTATTTT.

Only one count was recorded for this clone. The rearrangement links TRBV6-6 to TRBJ2-5; 10 nucleotides align to TRBD1. The CDR3 runs 16 residues. The V gene end was trimmed by 6 bases and the J gene end by 2 bases; junction bases not matched to a gene: 9. Germline loops: CDR1 MNHNY, CDR2 SVGAGI (reference sequence). The CDR3 sequence: CASRGWTGGLQETQYF. DNA of the CDR3: TGTGCCAGCAGAGGATGGACAGGGGGGCTTCAAGAGACCCAGTACTTC.

The chain is built from TRBV5-6 and TRBJ2-1, with TRBD2 as a possible D gene (5 bases). CDR1 is SGHDT and CDR2 is YYEEEE in the germline V gene. V lost 4 bases to trimming and J lost 0 bases, with 11 bases between them. The CDR3 extends over 15 amino acids. DNA of the CDR3: TGTGCCAGCAGCGTCCGACTAAACTCCTACAATGAGCAGTTCTTC. Translation gives CASSVRLNSYNEQFF.

The chain links TRBV7-9 to TRBJ1-1; perhaps TRBD1 as D (6 bases). Germline assignment: CDR1 SEHNR and CDR2 FQNEAQ (reference sequence). The CDR3 consists of 11 residues. In DNA form, the CDR3 reads TGTGCGGTGGGACAGAACACTGAAGCTTTCTTT. Translated: CAVGQNTEAFF.

The rearrangement links TRBV11-3 to TRBJ1-3, with 8 bases matching TRBD1. The CDR3 consists of 18 residues. The junction had 12 bases not matched to a gene; V was cut back by 0 bases and J by 5 bases. The germline CDR1 and CDR2 sequences are SGHNT and YENEEA. CDR3 protein: CASSLDNSADRVRNTIYF. The CDR3 DNA reads TGTGCCAGCAGCTTAGATAATTCGGCGGACAGGGTGAGAAACACCATATATTTT.

This chain links TRBV6-2 or TRBV6-3 with TRBJ2-3; 10 nucleotides match TRBD2. CDR1 is MNHEY, CDR2 SVGEGT, per germline. J was trimmed by 4 bases and V by 2 bases; bases with no gene match: 9. CDR3 length: 17 amino acids. The CDR3: CASSYPPERGGADTQYF. CDR3 coding DNA: TGTGCCAGCAGTTACCCCCCTGAGCGGGGGGGGGCAGATACGCAGTATTTT.

The chain is built from TRBV6-6 and TRBJ1-5, with TRBD1 matching 9 bases. CDR1 MNHNY and CDR2 SVGAGI come from the germline V gene (reference sequence). V gave up 6 bases and J gave up 4 bases; unmatched junction bases: 4. CDR3 length equals 14 residues. In nucleotides, the CDR3 is TGTGCCAGCAGCCAAGGACAGGGGAATCAGCCCCAGCATTTT. Protein sequence: CASSQGQGNQPQHF.

The V and J genes are TRBV24-1 and TRBJ2-1; 9 nucleotides agree with TRBD1. The CDR3 is 14 residues long. The ends lost 4 bases at V and 8 bases at J; junction bases unmatched: 5. Germline V lookup: CDR1 KGHDR, CDR2 SFDVKD. The CDR3 sequence is CATSDLTGGDEQFF. CDR3 nucleotides: TGTGCCACCAGTGACCTGACAGGGGGTGATGAGCAGTTCTTC.

About this clone: The identical CDR3 is also encoded by other nucleotide sequences in the sample. The chain couples TRBV5-1 to TRBJ1-1; 8 bases agree with TRBD1. This CDR3 contains 14 residues. J gave up 1 base and V 2 bases, and 1 base lay outside the gene matches. Per germline, CDR1 SGHRS and CDR2 YFSETQ. The CDR3 loop reads CASSFGTGNTEAFF. The CDR3 nucleotides are TGCGCCAGCAGCTTTGGGACAGGGAACACTGAAGCTTTCTTT.

V gene TRBV4-1 combines with J gene TRBJ1-1, with TRBD1 matching over 8 bases. V was pared by 3 bases and J by 1 base, with 4 bases of the junction left unmatched. Germline CDR1 is MGHRA and CDR2 is YSYEKL. The CDR3 runs 15 residues. CDR3 DNA sequence: TGCGCCAGCAGCCACCCCGGGACAGGGAACACTGAAGCTTTCTTT. Its protein is CASSHPGTGNTEAFF.

CDR3 DNA: TGTGCCAGCAGTCAAAACATACAGGGGGAGTTTTTCTTT. Amino acids: CASSQNIQGEFFF. The V and J genes are TRBV7-3 and TRBJ1-1; 8 positions match TRBD1. Germline-derived CDR1 and CDR2 are SGHTA and FQGTGA. This CDR3 contains 13 residues. V lost 6 bases, J lost 13 bases, and 13 bases stayed unmatched.

CDR3 in DNA: TGCGCCAGCAGCTTGGGAGGCGGTGAGGACTATGGCTACACCTTC. Translating it yields CASSLGGGEDYGYTF. This chain connects TRBV5-1 to TRBJ1-2; no clear D. The CDR3 extends over 15 amino acids. CDR1 and CDR2 from the germline V gene are SGHRS and YFSETQ. V lost 0 bases and J lost 3, with 12 bases in between.

The CDR3 is CASRTLSGRAYNEQFF. The CDR3 DNA sequence: TGTGCCAGCAGGACCCTTAGCGGGAGGGCCTACAATGAGCAGTTCTTC. J is TRBJ2-1 and V is TRBV13, with 11 nucleotides matching TRBD2. Germline V gene sequence: CDR1 PRHDT, CDR2 FYEKMQ (reference sequence). The CDR3 contains 16 residues. V was pared by 6 bases and J by 2 bases, with 6 bases of the junction left unmatched.

The chain joins TRBV19 to TRBJ1-2; 9 bases agree with TRBD1. This CDR3 region has 15 residues. The V segment lost 6 bases and the J segment 4 bases; nucleotides outside the gene matches: 9. Germline CDR1 reads LNHDA; CDR2 reads SQIVND (reference sequence). The CDR3 region has the DNA TGTGCCAGTAGCAAAACAGGGGGCGACGGCTATGGCTACACCTTC. Its protein is CASSKTGGDGYGYTF.